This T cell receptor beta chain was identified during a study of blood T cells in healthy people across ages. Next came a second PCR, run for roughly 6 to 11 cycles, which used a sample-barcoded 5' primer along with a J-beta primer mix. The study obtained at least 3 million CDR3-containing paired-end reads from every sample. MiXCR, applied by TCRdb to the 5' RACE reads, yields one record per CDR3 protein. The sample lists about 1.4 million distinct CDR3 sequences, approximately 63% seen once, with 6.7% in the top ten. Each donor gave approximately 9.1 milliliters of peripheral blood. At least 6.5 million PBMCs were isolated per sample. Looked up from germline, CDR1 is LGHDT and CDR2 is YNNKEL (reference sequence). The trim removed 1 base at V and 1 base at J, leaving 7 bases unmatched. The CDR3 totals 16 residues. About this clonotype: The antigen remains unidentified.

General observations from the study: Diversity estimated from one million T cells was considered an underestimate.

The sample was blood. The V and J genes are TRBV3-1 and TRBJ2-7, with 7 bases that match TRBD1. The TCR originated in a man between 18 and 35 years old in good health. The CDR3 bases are TGTGCCAGCAGCCAAGTTCCGGGACAGCCTTCCTACGAGCAGTACTTC. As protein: CASSQVPGQPSYEQYF.